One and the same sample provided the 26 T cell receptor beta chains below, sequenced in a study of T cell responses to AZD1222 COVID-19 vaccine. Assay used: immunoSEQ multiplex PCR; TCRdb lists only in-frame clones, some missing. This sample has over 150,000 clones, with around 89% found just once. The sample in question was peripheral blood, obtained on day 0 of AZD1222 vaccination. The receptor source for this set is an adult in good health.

CDR3 DNA: TGCGCCAGCAGCCAGAGTTTCCCTGCAACTAATGAAAAACTGTTTTTT. This gives the protein CASSQSFPATNEKLFF. V gene TRBV4-1 combines with J gene TRBJ1-4; no clear D gene. CDR3 length: 16 amino acids. Trimming stripped 3 bases from V and 0 bases from J, with 11 bases between. Germline CDR1 reads MGHRA; CDR2 reads YSYEKL.

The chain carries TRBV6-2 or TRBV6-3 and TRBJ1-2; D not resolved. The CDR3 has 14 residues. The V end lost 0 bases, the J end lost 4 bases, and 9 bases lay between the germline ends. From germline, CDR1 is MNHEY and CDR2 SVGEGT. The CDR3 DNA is TGTGCCAGCAGTTACTCGGAGGAGGGCTATGGCTACACCTTC. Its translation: CASSYSEEGYGYTF.

The CDR3 region has the DNA TGTGCCAGCAGCTTACCAGGGAGAGGCACTGAAGCTTTCTTT. This translates into CASSLPGRGTEAFF. The chain recombines TRBV7-9 with TRBJ1-1, with D possibly being TRBD1 (5 bases). The V and J ends lost 2 bases and 4 bases respectively, with 11 bases between them. Germline CDR1 and CDR2: SEHNR and FQNEAQ (reference sequence). The CDR3 consists of 14 residues.

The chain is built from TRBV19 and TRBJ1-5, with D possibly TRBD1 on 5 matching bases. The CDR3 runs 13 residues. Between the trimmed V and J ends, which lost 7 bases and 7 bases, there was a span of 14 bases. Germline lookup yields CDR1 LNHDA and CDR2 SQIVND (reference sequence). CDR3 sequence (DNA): TGTGCCAGTAAAGGTCAGGGAGAACAGCCCCAGCATTTT. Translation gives CASKGQGEQPQHF.

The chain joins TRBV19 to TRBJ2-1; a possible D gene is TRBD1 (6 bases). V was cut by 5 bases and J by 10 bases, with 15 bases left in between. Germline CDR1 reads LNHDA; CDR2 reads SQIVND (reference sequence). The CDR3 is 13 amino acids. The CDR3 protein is CASSGDTKGEQFF. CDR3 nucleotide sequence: TGTGCCAGTAGTGGGGACACAAAAGGGGAGCAGTTCTTC.

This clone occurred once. CDR3 bases: TGTGCCAGCAGGACAGGGGAAGTTAACTATGGCTACACCTTC. The encoded protein is CASRTGEVNYGYTF. The chain has TRBV2 and TRBJ1-2, with TRBD1 matching 8 bases. Germline assignment: CDR1 SNHLY and CDR2 FYNNEI. The J segment lost 1 base and the V segment lost 6 bases, leaving 4 bases of the junction unmatched. This CDR3 comprises 14 residues.

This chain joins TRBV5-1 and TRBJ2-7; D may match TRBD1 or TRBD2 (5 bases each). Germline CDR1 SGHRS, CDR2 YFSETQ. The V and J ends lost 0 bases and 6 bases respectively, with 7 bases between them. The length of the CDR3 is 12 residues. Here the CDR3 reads CASSLGGTEQYF. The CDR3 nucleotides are TGCGCCAGCAGCTTGGGGGGGACCGAGCAGTACTTC.

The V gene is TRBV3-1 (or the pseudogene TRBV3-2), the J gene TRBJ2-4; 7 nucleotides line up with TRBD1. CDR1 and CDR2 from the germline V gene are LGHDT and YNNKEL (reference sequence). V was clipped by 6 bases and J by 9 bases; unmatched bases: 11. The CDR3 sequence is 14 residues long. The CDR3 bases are TGTGCCAGCAGTTTCGGACAGGTTTCCAGCATTCAGTACTTC. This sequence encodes CASSFGQVSSIQYF.

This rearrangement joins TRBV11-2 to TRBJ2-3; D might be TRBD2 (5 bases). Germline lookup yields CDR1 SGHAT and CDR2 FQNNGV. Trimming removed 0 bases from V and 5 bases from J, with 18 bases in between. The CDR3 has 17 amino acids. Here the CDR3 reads CASSLDWRAGGEDTQYF. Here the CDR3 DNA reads TGTGCCAGCAGCTTAGATTGGCGGGCCGGCGGTGAAGATACGCAGTATTTT.

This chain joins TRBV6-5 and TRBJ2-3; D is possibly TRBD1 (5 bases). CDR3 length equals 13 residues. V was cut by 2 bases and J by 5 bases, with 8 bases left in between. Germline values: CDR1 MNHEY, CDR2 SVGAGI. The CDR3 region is CASSYQGGDTQYF. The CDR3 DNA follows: TGTGCCAGCAGTTACCAGGGTGGAGATACGCAGTATTTT.

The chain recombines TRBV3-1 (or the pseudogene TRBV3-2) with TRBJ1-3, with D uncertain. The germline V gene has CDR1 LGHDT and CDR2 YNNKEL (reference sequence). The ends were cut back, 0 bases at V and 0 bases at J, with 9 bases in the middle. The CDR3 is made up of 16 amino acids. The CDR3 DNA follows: TGTGCCAGCAGCCAAGATAAGTACAGCTCTGGAAACACCATATATTTT. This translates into CASSQDKYSSGNTIYF.

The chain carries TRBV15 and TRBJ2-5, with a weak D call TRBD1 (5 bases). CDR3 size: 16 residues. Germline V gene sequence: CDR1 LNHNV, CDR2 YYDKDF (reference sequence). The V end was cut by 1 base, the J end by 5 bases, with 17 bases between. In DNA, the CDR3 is TGTGCCACCAGCAGAGCCTCCCAGGGTTCAATGGAGACCCAGTACTTC. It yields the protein CATSRASQGSMETQYF.

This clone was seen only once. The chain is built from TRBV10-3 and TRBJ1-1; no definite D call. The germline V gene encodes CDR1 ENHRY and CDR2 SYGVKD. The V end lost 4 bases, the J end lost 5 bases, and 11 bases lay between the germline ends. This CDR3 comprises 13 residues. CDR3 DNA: TGTGCCATCAGTGCGGAGGTAGGAACTGAAGCTTTCTTT. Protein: CAISAEVGTEAFF.

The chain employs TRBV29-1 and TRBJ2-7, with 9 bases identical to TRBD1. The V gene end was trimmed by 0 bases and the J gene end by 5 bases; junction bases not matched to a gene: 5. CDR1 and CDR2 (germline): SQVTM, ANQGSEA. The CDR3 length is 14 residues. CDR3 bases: TGCAGCGTTGAAGAGGGACAGGGAGGCAACGAGCAGTACTTC. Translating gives CSVEEGQGGNEQYF.

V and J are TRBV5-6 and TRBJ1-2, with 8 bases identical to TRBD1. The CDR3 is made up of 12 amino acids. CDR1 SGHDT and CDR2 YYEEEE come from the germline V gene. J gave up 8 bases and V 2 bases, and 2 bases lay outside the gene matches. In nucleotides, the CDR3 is TGTGCCAGCAGCTTCACAGGGGGAGGCTACACCTTC. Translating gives CASSFTGGGYTF.

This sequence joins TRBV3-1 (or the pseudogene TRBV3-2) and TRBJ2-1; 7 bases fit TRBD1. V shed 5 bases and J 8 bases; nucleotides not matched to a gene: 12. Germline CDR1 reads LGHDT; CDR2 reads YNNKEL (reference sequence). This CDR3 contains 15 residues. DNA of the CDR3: TGTGCCAGCAGCACTCGACAGGGCCCCCTGGATGAGCAGTTCTTC. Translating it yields CASSTRQGPLDEQFF.

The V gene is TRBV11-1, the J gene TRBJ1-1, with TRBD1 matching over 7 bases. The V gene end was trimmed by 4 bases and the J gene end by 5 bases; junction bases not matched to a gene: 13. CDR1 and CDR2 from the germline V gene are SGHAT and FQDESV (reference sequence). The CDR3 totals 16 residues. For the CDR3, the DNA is TGTGCCAGCAGCTCATCGCGGACAGGTGAGAGTACTGAAGCTTTCTTT. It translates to CASSSSRTGESTEAFF.

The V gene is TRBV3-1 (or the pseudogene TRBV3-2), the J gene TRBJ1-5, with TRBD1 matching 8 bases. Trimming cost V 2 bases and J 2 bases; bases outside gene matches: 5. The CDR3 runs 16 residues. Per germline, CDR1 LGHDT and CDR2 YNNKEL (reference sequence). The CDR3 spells CASSQTDRVGNQPQHF. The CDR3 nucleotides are TGTGCCAGCAGCCAAACGGACAGGGTCGGCAATCAGCCCCAGCATTTT.

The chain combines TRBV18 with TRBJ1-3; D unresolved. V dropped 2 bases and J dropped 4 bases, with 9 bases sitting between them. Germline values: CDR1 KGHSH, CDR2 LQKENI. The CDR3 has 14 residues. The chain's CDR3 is CASSPDGKGNTIYF. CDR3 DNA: TGTGCCAGCTCACCAGATGGGAAAGGAAACACCATATATTTT.

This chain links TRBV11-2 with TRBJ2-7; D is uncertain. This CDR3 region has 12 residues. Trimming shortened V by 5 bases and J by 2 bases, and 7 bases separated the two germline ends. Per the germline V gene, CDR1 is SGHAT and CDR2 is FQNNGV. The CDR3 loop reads CASSPVAYEQYF. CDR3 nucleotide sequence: TGTGCCAGCAGCCCCGTGGCCTACGAGCAGTACTTC.

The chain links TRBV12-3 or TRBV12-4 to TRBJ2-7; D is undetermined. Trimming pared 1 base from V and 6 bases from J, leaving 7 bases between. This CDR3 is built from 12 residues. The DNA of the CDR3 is TGTGCCAGCAGTTTAGAAGGGTTCGAGCAGTACTTC. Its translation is CASSLEGFEQYF.

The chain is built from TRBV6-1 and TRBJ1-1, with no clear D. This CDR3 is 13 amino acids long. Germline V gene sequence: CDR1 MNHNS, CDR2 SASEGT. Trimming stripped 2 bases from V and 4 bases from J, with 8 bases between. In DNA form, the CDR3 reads TGTGCCAGCAGTGAACTGGACGGCACTGAAGCTTTCTTT. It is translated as CASSELDGTEAFF.

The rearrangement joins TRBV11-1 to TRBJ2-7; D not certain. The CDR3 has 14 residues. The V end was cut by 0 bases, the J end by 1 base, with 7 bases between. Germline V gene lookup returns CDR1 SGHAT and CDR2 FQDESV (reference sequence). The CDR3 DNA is TGTGCCAGCAGCTTAGCGAAGAGATCCTACGAGCAGTACTTC. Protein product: CASSLAKRSYEQYF.

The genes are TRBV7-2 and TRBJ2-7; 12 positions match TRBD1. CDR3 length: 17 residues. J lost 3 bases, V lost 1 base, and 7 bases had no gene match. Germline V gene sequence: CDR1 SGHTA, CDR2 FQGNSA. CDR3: CASSLGGQGASHYEQYF. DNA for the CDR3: TGTGCCAGCAGCTTAGGGGGACAGGGGGCTTCTCACTACGAGCAGTACTTC. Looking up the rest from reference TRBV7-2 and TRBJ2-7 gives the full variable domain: GAGVSQSPSNKVTEKGKDVELRCDPISGHTALYWYRQSLGQGLEFLIYFQGNSAPDKSGLPSDRFSAERTGGSVSTLTIQRTQQEDSAVYLCASSLGGQGASHYEQYFGPGTRLTVT.

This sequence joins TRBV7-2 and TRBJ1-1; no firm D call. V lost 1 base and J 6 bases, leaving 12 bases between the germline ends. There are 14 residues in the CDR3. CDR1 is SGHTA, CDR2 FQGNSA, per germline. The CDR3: CASSLVVGNPEAFF. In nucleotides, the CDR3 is TGTGCCAGCAGCTTAGTGGTAGGGAATCCTGAAGCTTTCTTT.

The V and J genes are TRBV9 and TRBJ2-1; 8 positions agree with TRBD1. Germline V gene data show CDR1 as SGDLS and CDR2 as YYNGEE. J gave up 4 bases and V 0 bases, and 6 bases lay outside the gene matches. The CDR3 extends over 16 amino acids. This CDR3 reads CASSVVDTGGYNEQFF. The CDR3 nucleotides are TGTGCCAGCAGCGTAGTCGATACAGGGGGGTACAATGAGCAGTTCTTC.